Sequencing of this T cell receptor beta chain was carried out in a study of T cells in localized non-small cell lung cancer (dated by TCRdb to about 2020). With regard to the full study: Comparing tumors with uninvolved tumor-adjacent lungs, the study looked at the T cell repertoires of 236 patients with early-stage NSCLC. The cohort consisted of roughly 240 treatment-naive NSCLC patients whose localized lung tumors had been resected. A mean age of around 66 years was recorded for the NSCLC patients, of whom 129 were male and about 100 were female.

TCR beta CDR3 regions were sequenced from DNA using the immunoSEQ Assay. The published analysis was carried out like this. To compute T cell density, TCR beta template counts were normalized to usable DNA, which was estimated by amplifying housekeeping genes. The preseqR package was used to estimate richness by extrapolating to 400,000 templates for PBMC samples and to 120,000 templates for tissue samples. Clonality was taken to be one minus Pielou's evenness. To identify tissue-enriched TCRs, differential abundance testing was run on productive amino-acid clonotypes with a minimum total count of 5 and an alpha of 0.1. Repertoire overlap between compartments was quantified with the Jaccard Index and Morisita Overlap Index. TCR beta CDR3s were clustered by GLIPH together with public tetramer-defined viral CDR3s, and at least three viral sequences plus V-gene enrichment were required for viral motifs. The immuneACCESS repertoire file appears here via TCRdb, limited to in-frame rearrangements. These files lack a portion of the clones; in checked studies, under half of the deficit traces to unresolved V genes, and the cause of the others is not known. V, J and clone size derive from that table, while D and trimming were established from the DNA sequence. Across this sample there are over 15,000 clones, with about 89% seen only once. The leading ten clones occupy approximately 2.5% of the sample.

Judged by its sample share, this clone qualifies as large (0.1 to 1%). Its cognate antigen has yet to be identified. No base qualities exist here, and no much larger clone lies one base off it. At diagnosis, tumor, uninvolved tumor-adjacent lung and peripheral blood were collected and then preserved as a mix of FFPE and fresh-frozen material. For TCR repertoire profiling, blood samples were analyzed as peripheral blood mononuclear cells. The study at large found these results: The highest T cell clonality was observed in uninvolved tumor-adjacent lung, where clonality exceeded that of tumor, suggesting that antigenic responses were more focused in uninvolved tumor-adjacent lung. A median of about 61 of the top 100 tumor clones turned up in the paired uninvolved adjacent lung, and fewer than 35 of those clones also ranked among the top 100 of that same adjacent lung. Longer overall survival was associated with higher blood T cell density, whereas shorter survival was associated with higher adjacent-lung clonality. Multi-region tumor sequencing was not performed, so intratumor heterogeneity could not be excluded. Because of the exploratory design, TCR variables were selected using unadjusted p-values without false-discovery rate correction.

Counted from cysteine to phenylalanine, this CDR3 has 17 amino acids. The read is trimmed to its CDR3 DNA, 51 bases read in frame from base 1. CDR1 and CDR2, looked up from the germline V gene, are MNHNS and SASEGT. The germline V and J ends show losses of 0 bases and 2 bases respectively, and no gene match explains 6 bases of the junction. The V gene is TRBV6-1 and the J gene is TRBJ2-3; TRBD2 lines up with 9 middle nucleotides. This receptor was identified in a woman aged 40 to 75 with stage I lung adenocarcinoma. The material sequenced was peripheral blood, taken before any cancer treatment. The CDR3 protein: CASSEASAGGPTDTQYF. The DNA reads TGTGCCAGCAGTGAAGCCTCGGCGGGAGGGCCCACAGATACGCAGTATTTT.